The sample holds a few counts of the clone carrying this T cell receptor (beta chain). The target antigen is unknown. Trimming pared 5 bases from V and 5 bases from J, leaving 16 bases between. This CDR3 has 15 amino acids. Germline CDR1 and CDR2: SGHRS and YFSETQ. Donors showed nominal health when sampled, although they likely had unrecorded immune exposures. Amplification used 60 Vbeta primers and 13 Jbeta primers. Repertoires were generated with immunoSEQ multiplex PCR, while TCRdb's copy carries only in-frame clones and drops some. The sample holds more than 100,000 clones, around four fifths seen once. The data belong to a study of cytomegalovirus exposure and HLA in healthy donors. Study-wide points: Some highly shared sequence variants likely arose as a pipeline artifact. An analysis done earlier found most TCR beta V segments productive about 90% or about 30% of the time. Analyses of presence/absence relied on an assumption of roughly uniform sequencing depth across donors.

The clonotype comes from a woman aged 35 to 49 in good health and CMV-seronegative. Material: PBMCs. This chain connects TRBV5-1 to TRBJ2-2; perhaps TRBD2 as D (7 bases). The CDR3 spells CASRRTGGATGELFF. Written as DNA, the CDR3 is TGCGCCAGCAGGCGTACGGGGGGCGCAACCGGGGAGCTGTTTTTT.